This T cell receptor (beta chain) appears in the sequencing data of a study of blood T cell repertoires in COVID-19. The CDR3 is 16 residues long. The repertoire was sequenced with immunoSEQ multiplex PCR; TCRdb's copy has only in-frame clones and lacks some. The sample records under 130,000 clones, around 84% being singletons. This clonotype was sampled from an elderly woman with acute or convalescent COVID-19. V gene TRBV21-1 combines with J gene TRBJ2-7; no DNA check was done on the table's D call, TRBD1. TRBV21-1 is recorded as a pseudogene. The sequenced sample was peripheral blood. The CDR3 region is CASSKKGDEGAYEQYF. The CDR3 DNA sequence: TGTGCCAGCAGCAAAAAGGGGGACGAAGGAGCCTACGAGCAGTACTTC.